The rows below give T cell receptor beta chains drawn from one sample of a study of T cell repertoires in cytomegalovirus infection. From the reads, TCRdb called clonotypes with MiXCR, one entry per CDR3 protein. This table has roughly 600,000 distinct CDR3 sequences, approximately 24% appearing once. Sequenced material: CD8+ T cells from PBMCs. These receptors were collected from a human donor in good health (CMV status not recorded). Some clones in this sample may be carry-over from other donors' samples. The CDR3 runs from the conserved cysteine through the conserved F or W. The D gene is left open where the match is weak. Not every row has a clone size; where given, it reads once, few, many or a size class.

TRBV7-6,few,TRBJ2-5,TRBD2,CASSLRIAGYQETQYF,TGTGCCAGCAGCCTAAGGATAGCGGGGTACCAAGAGACCCAGTACTTC
TRBV27,.,TRBJ1-1,.,CASSLDIGTEAFF,TGTGCCAGCAGTTTAGATATCGGTACTGAAGCTTTCTTT
TRBV7-8,.,TRBJ2-1,.,CASSLGGHWSSYNEQFF,TGTGCCAGCAGCTTAGGGGGTCACTGGAGCTCCTACAATGAGCAGTTCTTC
TRBV7-7,.,TRBJ2-2,TRBD2,CASSPTSGGAVGELFF,TGTGCTAGCAGCCCGACTAGCGGGGGGGCCGTCGGGGAGCTGTTTTTT
TRBV19,many,TRBJ1-1,.,CASINRARDTEAFF,TGTGCCAGTATTAACCGGGCCAGGGACACTGAAGCTTTCTTT
TRBV11-2,few,TRBJ2-3,TRBD2,CASSFRGRSGPSTDTQYF,TGTGCCAGCAGCTTTAGAGGCCGTAGCGGGCCTAGCACAGATACGCAGTATTTT
TRBV7-9,many,TRBJ1-5,.,CASSLGGYGGNQPQHF,TGTGCCAGCAGCTTAGGGGGTTACGGTGGCAATCAGCCCCAGCATTTT
TRBV7-6,many,TRBJ2-1,TRBD1,CASSSRQGNEQFF,TGTGCCAGCAGCTCAAGACAGGGGAATGAGCAGTTCTTC
TRBV7-9,few,TRBJ2-5,.,CASSRHGTGWVEYF,TGTGCCAGCAGCCGGCACGGGACGGGTTGGGTGGAGTACTTC
TRBV28,few,TRBJ2-1,TRBD2,CASITLGRGGYNEQFF,TGTGCCAGCATTACATTGGGGCGGGGGGGATACAATGAGCAGTTCTTC
TRBV7-6,many,TRBJ2-7,TRBD1,CASSSGGIDEQYF,TGTGCCAGCAGTTCAGGGGGAATAGACGAGCAGTACTTC
TRBV19,.,TRBJ2-1,TRBD1,CASSSNRGKSYNEQFF,TGTGCCAGTAGTTCAAACAGGGGAAAGTCCTACAATGAGCAGTTCTTC
TRBV20-1,.,TRBJ1-4,.,CSARSGATNEKLFF,TGCAGTGCTAGGTCGGGGGCCACTAATGAAAAACTGTTTTTT
TRBV7-2,many,TRBJ2-5,TRBD2,CASSLGLAGGGTGETQYF,TGTGCCAGCAGCCTGGGACTAGCGGGGGGCGGAACGGGCGAGACCCAGTACTTC
TRBV20-1,.,TRBJ1-2,.,CSARDEGGYGYTF,TGCAGTGCTAGAGATGAAGGGGGTTATGGCTACACCTTC
TRBV5-6,.,TRBJ2-1,.,CASYDTEQFF,TGTGCCAGCTACGACACGGAGCAGTTCTTC